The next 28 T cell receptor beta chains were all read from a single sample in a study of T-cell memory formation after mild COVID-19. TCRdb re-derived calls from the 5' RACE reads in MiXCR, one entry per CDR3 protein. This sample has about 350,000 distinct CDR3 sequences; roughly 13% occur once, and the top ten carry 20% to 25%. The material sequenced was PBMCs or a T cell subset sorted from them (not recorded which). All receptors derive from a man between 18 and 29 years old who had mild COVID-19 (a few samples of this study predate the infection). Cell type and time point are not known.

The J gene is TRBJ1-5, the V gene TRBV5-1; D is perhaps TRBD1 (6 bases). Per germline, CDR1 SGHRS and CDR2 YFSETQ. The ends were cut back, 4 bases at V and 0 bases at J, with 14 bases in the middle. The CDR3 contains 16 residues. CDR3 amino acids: CASSPGGQNSNQPQHF. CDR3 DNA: TGCGCCAGCAGCCCGGGGGGCCAGAATAGCAATCAGCCCCAGCATTTT.

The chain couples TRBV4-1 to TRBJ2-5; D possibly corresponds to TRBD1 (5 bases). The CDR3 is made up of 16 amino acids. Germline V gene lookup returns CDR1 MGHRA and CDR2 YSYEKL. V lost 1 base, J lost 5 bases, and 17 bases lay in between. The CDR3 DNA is TGCGCCAGCAGCCAAGTGGCCCTGACAGTGTCCGAGACCCAGTACTTC. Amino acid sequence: CASSQVALTVSETQYF.

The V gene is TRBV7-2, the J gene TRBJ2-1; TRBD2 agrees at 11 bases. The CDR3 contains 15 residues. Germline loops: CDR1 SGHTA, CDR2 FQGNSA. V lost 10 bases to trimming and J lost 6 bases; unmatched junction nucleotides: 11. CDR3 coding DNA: TGTGCCACCCTATTAGTCGGGACTAGCGGCAATGAGCAGTTCTTC. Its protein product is CATLLVGTSGNEQFF.

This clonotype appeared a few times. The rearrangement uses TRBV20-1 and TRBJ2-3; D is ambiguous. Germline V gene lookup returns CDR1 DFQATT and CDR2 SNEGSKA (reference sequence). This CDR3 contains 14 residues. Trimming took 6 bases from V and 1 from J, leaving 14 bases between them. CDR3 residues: CSAPRPGGTDTQYF. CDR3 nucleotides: TGCAGTGCCCCTCGCCCGGGCGGCACAGATACGCAGTATTTT.

The CDR3 DNA is TGTGCCAGCAGTTGGAACCAGGAGCCCCAGCATTTT. This encodes CASSWNQEPQHF. The chain has TRBV28 and TRBJ1-5; D is ambiguous. V was pared by 4 bases and J by 8 bases, with 9 bases between. This CDR3 spans 12 amino acids. Germline loops: CDR1 MDHEN, CDR2 SYDVKM. The variable domain in full, with the rest retrieved from reference TRBV28 and TRBJ1-5, is DVKVTQSSRYLVKRTGEKVFLECVQDMDHENMFWYRQDPGLGLRLIYFSYDVKMKEKGDIPEGYSVSREKKERFSLILESASTNQTSMYLCASSWNQEPQHFGDGTRLSIL.

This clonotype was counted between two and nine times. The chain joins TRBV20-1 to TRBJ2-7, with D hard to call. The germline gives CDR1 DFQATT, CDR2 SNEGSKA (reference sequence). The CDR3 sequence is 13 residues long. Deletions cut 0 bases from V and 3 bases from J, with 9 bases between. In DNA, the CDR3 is TGCAGTGCTAGAGAAGTGGGTTTCTACGAGCAGTACTTC. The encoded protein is CSAREVGFYEQYF.

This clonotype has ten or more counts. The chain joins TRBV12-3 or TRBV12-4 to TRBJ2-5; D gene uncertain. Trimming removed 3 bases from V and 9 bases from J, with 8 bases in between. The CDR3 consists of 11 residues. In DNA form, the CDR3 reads TGTGCCAGCAGTTTCCGCGCGGCCCAGTACTTC. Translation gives CASSFRAAQYF.

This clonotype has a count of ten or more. Here the CDR3 reads CSARDSASRDWETQYF. The CDR3, as DNA: TGCAGTGCTAGAGATTCTGCTTCGCGCGATTGGGAGACCCAGTACTTC. V usage is TRBV20-1 and J usage is TRBJ2-5; no clear D. Per germline, CDR1 DFQATT and CDR2 SNEGSKA (reference sequence). CDR3 length equals 16 residues. Deletions cut 0 bases from V and 5 bases from J, with 19 bases between.

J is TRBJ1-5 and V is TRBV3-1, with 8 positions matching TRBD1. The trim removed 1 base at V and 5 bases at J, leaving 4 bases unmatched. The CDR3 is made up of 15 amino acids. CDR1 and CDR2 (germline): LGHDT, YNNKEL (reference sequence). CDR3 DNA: TGTGCCAGCAGCCAAGGATACAGGGGGTATCAGCCCCAGCATTTT. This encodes CASSQGYRGYQPQHF.

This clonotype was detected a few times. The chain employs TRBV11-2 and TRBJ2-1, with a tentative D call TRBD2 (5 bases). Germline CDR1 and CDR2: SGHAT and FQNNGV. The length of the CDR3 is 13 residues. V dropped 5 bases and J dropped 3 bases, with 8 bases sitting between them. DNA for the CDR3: TGTGCCAGCAGCGCGGACTTCTACAATGAGCAGTTCTTC. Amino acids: CASSADFYNEQFF.

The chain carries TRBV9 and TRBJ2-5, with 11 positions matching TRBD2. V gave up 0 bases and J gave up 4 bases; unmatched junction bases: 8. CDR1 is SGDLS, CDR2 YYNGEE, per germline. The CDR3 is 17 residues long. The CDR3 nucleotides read TGTGCCAGCAGCGTAGCTCGGGCTAGCGGGGGGAGAGAGACCCAGTACTTC. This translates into CASSVARASGGRETQYF.

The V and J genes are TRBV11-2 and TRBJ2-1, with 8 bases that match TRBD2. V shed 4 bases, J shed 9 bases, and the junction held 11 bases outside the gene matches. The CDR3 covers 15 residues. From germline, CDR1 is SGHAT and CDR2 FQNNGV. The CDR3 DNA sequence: TGTGCCAGCAGCTCAGTGGGGCGGGGGGTTGGTGAGCAGTTCTTC. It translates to CASSSVGRGVGEQFF.

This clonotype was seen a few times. CDR3 coding DNA: TGTGCCAGCAGCCTTCAGGGGGAGGGAAGGGACTATGGCTACACCTTC. The encoded protein is CASSLQGEGRDYGYTF. This sequence joins TRBV7-8 and TRBJ1-2; 7 bases agree with TRBD1. Germline V CDR1 and CDR2: SGHVS, FQNEAQ. This CDR3 has 16 residues. Unmatched junction bases numbered 12, after V lost 5 bases and J lost 3 bases.

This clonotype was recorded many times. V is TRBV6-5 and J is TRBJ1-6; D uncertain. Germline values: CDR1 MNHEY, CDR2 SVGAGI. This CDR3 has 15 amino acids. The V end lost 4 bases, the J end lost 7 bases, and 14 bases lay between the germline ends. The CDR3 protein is CASSFKVRRNSPLHF. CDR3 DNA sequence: TGTGCCAGCAGTTTTAAGGTCAGAAGGAATTCACCCCTCCACTTT.

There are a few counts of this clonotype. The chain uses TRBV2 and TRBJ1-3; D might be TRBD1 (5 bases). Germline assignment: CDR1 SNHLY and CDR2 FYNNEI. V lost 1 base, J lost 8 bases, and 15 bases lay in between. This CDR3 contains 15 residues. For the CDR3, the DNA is TGTGCCAGCAGTGAAGGGACCCGGGGACGAGACACCATATATTTT. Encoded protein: CASSEGTRGRDTIYF.

CDR3 in amino acids: CASSRGTDSGYDGYTF. CDR3 bases: TGCGCCAGCAGCCGAGGGACAGACTCGGGGTATGATGGCTACACCTTC. This rearrangement joins TRBV4-3 to TRBJ1-2; 7 nucleotides align to TRBD1. With V trimmed by 4 bases and J by 6 bases, 14 bases remained unmatched. Germline V CDR1 and CDR2: LGHNA, YSLEER. This CDR3 spans 16 amino acids.

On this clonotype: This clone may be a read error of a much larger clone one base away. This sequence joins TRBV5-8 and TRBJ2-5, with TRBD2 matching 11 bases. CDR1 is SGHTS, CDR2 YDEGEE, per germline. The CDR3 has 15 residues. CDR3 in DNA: TGTTCCAGCAGCGATAGCGGGGGGGCCGGAGAGACCCAGTACTTC. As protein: CSSSDSGGAGETQYF.

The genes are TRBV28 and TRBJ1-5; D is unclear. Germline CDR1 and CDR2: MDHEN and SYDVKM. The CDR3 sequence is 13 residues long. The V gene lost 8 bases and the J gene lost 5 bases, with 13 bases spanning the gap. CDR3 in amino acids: CASLVGPYQPQHF. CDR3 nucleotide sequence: TGTGCCAGCCTGGTCGGACCTTATCAGCCCCAGCATTTT.

The CDR3 DNA follows: TGTGCCAGCAGCCTCGGTGTAGCCGGGAACACCGGGGAGCTGTTTTTT. Translating gives CASSLGVAGNTGELFF. The chain carries TRBV7-3 and TRBJ2-2; no definite D call. This CDR3 contains 16 residues. V was cut by 5 bases and J by 1 base, with 14 bases left in between. Germline V gene sequence: CDR1 SGHTA, CDR2 FQGTGA.

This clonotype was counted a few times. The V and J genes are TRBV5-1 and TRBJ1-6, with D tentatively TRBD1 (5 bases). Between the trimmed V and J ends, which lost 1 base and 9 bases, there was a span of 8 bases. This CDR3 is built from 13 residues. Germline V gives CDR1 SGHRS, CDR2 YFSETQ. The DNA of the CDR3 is TGCGCCAGCAGCTTGTCGGGGCGTTCACCCCTCCACTTT. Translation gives CASSLSGRSPLHF.

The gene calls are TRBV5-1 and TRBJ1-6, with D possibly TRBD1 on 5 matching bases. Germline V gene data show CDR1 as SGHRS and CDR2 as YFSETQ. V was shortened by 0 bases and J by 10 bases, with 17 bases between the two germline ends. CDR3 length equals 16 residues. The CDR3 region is CASSLVPADMGSPLHF. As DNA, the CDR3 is TGCGCCAGCAGCTTGGTACCGGCGGACATGGGATCACCCCTCCACTTT.

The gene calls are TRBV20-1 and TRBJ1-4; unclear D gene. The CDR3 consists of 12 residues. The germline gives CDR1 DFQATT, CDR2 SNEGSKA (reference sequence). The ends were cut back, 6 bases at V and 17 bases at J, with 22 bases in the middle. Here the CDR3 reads CSAQPGGEVFFF. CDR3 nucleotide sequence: TGCAGTGCCCAACCGGGCGGGGAGGTGTTTTTTTTT.

CDR3 region: CASSQPRWEETQYF. CDR3 DNA sequence: TGTGCCAGCAGCCAACCACGCTGGGAAGAGACCCAGTACTTC. This chain connects TRBV6-5 to TRBJ2-5; D gene ambiguous. Germline CDR1 reads MNHEY; CDR2 reads SVGAGI. The CDR3 runs to 14 residues. Trimming removed 6 bases at V and 3 bases at J, with 14 bases between.

The chain's CDR3 is CASSLSGTGGWETQYF. The CDR3 region has the DNA TGTGCCAGCAGCTTATCGGGAACAGGGGGGTGGGAGACCCAGTACTTC. This chain uses TRBV7-3 with TRBJ2-5, with 8 nucleotides matching TRBD1. The CDR3 contains 16 residues. J was trimmed by 5 bases and V by 2 bases; bases with no gene match: 10. Germline CDR1 and CDR2: SGHTA and FQGTGA.

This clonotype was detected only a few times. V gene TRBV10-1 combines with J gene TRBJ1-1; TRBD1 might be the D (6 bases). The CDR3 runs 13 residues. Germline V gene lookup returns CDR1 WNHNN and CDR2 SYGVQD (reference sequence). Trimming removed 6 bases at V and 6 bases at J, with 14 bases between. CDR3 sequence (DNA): TGCGCCAGCAGACGGGACACGCTCTCTGAAGCTTTCTTT. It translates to CASRRDTLSEAFF.

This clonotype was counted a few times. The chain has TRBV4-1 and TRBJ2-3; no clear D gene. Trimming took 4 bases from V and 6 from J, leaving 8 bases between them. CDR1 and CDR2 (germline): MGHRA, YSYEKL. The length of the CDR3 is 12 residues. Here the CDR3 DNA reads TGCGCCAGCAGCCCCGAGGTGGATACGCAGTATTTT. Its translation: CASSPEVDTQYF.

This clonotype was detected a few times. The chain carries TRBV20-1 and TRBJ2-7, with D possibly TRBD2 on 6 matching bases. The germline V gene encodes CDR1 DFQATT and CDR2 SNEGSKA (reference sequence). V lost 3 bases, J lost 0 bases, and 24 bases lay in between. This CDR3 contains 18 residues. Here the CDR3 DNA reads TGCAGTGCTAGTGCAAGGCCAGAACTGGGGGGTAGCTCCTACGAGCAGTACTTC. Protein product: CSASARPELGGSSYEQYF.

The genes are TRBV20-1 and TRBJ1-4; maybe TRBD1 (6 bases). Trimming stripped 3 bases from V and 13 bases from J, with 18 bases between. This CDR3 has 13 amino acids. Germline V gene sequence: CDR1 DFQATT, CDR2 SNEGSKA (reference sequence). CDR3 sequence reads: CSARENGGPRLFF. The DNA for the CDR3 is TGCAGTGCTAGGGAGAACGGGGGGCCACGACTGTTTTTT.